These 12 T cell receptor beta chains were all obtained from the same sample, sequenced in a study of blood T cell repertoires in COVID-19. Only in-frame clones appear in the TCRdb table, and some are missing; sequencing was by immunoSEQ multiplex PCR. This table holds 60,000 to 75,000 clones, under 85% found once. The specimen sequenced was peripheral blood. The receptors derive from a woman between 65 and 79 years old with acute or convalescent COVID-19.

This sequence joins TRBV9 and TRBJ2-5, with TRBD2 matching 11 bases. Germline V gene lookup returns CDR1 SGDLS and CDR2 YYNGEE. CDR3 length equals 17 residues. J lost 1 base, V lost 0 bases, and 5 bases had no gene match. Here the CDR3 DNA reads TGTGCCAGCAGCGTAGCTAGCGGGGGGACCCCCCAAGAGACCCAGTACTTC. Protein sequence: CASSVASGGTPQETQYF.

The rearrangement uses TRBV11-3 and TRBJ2-1, with D maybe TRBD1 (5 bases). The CDR3 covers 16 residues. Germline V gives CDR1 SGHNT, CDR2 YENEEA. The V gene lost 0 bases and the J gene lost 7 bases, with 16 bases spanning the gap. CDR3 protein: CASSLDPESQVNEQFF. DNA for the CDR3: TGTGCCAGCAGCTTAGATCCAGAGTCACAGGTTAATGAGCAGTTCTTC. The full variable domain, with the rest looked up from reference TRBV11-3 and TRBJ2-1, is EAGVVQSPRYKIIEKKQPVAFWCNPISGHNTLYWYLQNLGQGPELLIRYENEEAVDDSQLPKDRFSAERLKGVDSTLKIQPAELGDSAVYLCASSLDPESQVNEQFFGPGTRLTVL.

The rearrangement links TRBV7-9 to TRBJ2-3; D uncertain. V lost 6 bases to trimming and J lost 0 bases, with 13 bases between them. Germline loops: CDR1 SEHNR, CDR2 FQNEAQ (reference sequence). This CDR3 contains 15 residues. Written as DNA, the CDR3 is TGTGCCAGCAGGCCCCCCGAGGTCAGCACAGATACGCAGTATTTT. Protein: CASRPPEVSTDTQYF.

As DNA, the CDR3 is TGTGCCATCAGTGAGCTCTCGACAGGGGGGGACTATGGCTACACCTTC. Residues: CAISELSTGGDYGYTF. The chain couples TRBV10-3 to TRBJ1-2; 9 nucleotides agree with TRBD1. CDR1 is ENHRY, CDR2 SYGVKD, per germline. The J segment lost 3 bases and the V segment lost 2 bases, leaving 7 bases of the junction unmatched. This CDR3 has 16 residues.

The chain joins TRBV7-2 to TRBJ1-2; 9 positions agree with TRBD1. The CDR3 totals 17 residues. Germline V gene sequence: CDR1 SGHTA, CDR2 FQGNSA. V trimming: 1 base; J trimming: 4 bases; junction bases outside the gene matches: 10. CDR3 bases: TGTGCCAGCAGCTTAGGGTTGGGACAGGGTTTATCCTATGGCTACACCTTC. Translating gives CASSLGLGQGLSYGYTF.

The J gene is TRBJ2-3, the V gene TRBV3-1 (or the pseudogene TRBV3-2); weak D call: TRBD2 (5 bases). The CDR3 covers 13 residues. V lost 4 bases and J lost 4, with 9 bases in between. Germline V gives CDR1 LGHDT, CDR2 YNNKEL (reference sequence). The CDR3: CASSPRGSDTQYF. CDR3 DNA: TGTGCCAGCAGCCCCCGGGGTTCAGATACGCAGTATTTT.

The V and J genes are TRBV3-1 (or the pseudogene TRBV3-2) and TRBJ2-1; 7 bases map to TRBD1. V gave up 0 bases and J gave up 5 bases; unmatched junction bases: 7. The CDR3 consists of 16 residues. The germline CDR1 and CDR2 sequences are LGHDT and YNNKEL (reference sequence). CDR3 DNA sequence: TGTGCCAGCAGCCAAGATGTAAAGGGGGCGAACAATGAGCAGTTCTTC. It yields the protein CASSQDVKGANNEQFF.

This clone is medium-sized (0.01 to 0.1%) in the sample. The rearrangement links TRBV7-8 to TRBJ1-2, with no clear D. V was trimmed by 0 bases and J by 6 bases, leaving 11 bases between them. Germline CDR1 and CDR2: SGHVS and FQNEAQ. This CDR3 comprises 14 residues. The CDR3 nucleotides are TGTGCCAGCAGCTTAGCCGGAGGGAACGATGGCTACACCTTC. Protein sequence: CASSLAGGNDGYTF. The whole variable domain, filled in from reference TRBV7-8 and TRBJ1-2, reads GAGVSQSPRYKVAKRGQDVALRCDPISGHVSLFWYQQALGQGPEFLTYFQNEAQLDKSGLPSDRFFAERPEGSVSTLKIQRTQQEDSAVYLCASSLAGGNDGYTFGSGTRLTVV.

V is TRBV6-1 and J is TRBJ2-1; 8 bases map to TRBD1. The CDR3 covers 13 residues. Germline loops: CDR1 MNHNS, CDR2 SASEGT. After removal of 2 bases from V and 8 bases from J, the junction contained 2 bases not matched to a gene. CDR3 protein: CASSEQGADEQFF. In DNA form, the CDR3 reads TGTGCCAGCAGTGAACAGGGGGCGGATGAGCAGTTCTTC.

The chain carries TRBV7-2 and TRBJ1-4, with 8 bases lining up with TRBD1. CDR3 length equals 13 residues. After removal of 5 bases from V and 11 bases from J, the junction contained 7 bases not matched to a gene. The germline CDR1 and CDR2 sequences are SGHTA and FQGNSA. CDR3 sequence (DNA): TGTGCCAGCAGCCTAGGGGGACAGGACAAACTGTTTTTT. It yields the protein CASSLGGQDKLFF.

The chain recombines TRBV10-2 with TRBJ2-1, with D perhaps matching TRBD1 (5 bases). Germline CDR1 and CDR2: WSHSY and SAAADI. Trimming stripped 7 bases from V and 7 bases from J, with 8 bases between. This CDR3 has 11 amino acids. This CDR3 is CASIRGNEQFF. DNA of the CDR3: TGCGCCAGCATAAGGGGTAATGAGCAGTTCTTC.

This rearrangement joins TRBV7-3 to TRBJ1-2; 7 bases align to TRBD1. J was trimmed by 2 bases and V by 5 bases; bases with no gene match: 2. CDR1 is SGHTA, CDR2 FQGTGA, per germline. This CDR3 region has 13 residues. The CDR3 spells CASSPDRNYGYTF. The DNA for the CDR3 is TGTGCCAGCAGCCCGGACAGGAACTATGGCTACACCTTC.